This T cell receptor beta chain was profiled in a study of CD8+CD57+ T cells in acquired aplastic anemia. On the study more broadly: Across the sorted CD4+ and CD8+ cells, DNA amounts averaged roughly 3.5 ug.

The study profiled TCR beta VDJ and CDR3 using genomic DNA as template. TCRdb reprocessed the reads with MiXCR, giving one entry per CDR3 protein. Here the sample spans some 280,000 distinct CDR3 sequences, roughly three fifths being singletons. The CDR3 length is 13 residues. V lost 9 bases, J lost 3 bases, and 11 bases lay in between. CDR1 SEHNR and CDR2 FQNEAQ come from the germline V gene (reference sequence). Input material: sorted CD4+, CD8+, or CD8+CD57+ T cells (not recorded which) from PBMCs. This TCR was recovered from a human donor with severe aplastic anemia or a healthy control (not recorded which). The chain links TRBV7-9 to TRBJ1-4, with D perhaps TRBD1 (6 bases). CDR3 in amino acids: CASAQGPNEKLFF. The DNA of the CDR3 is TGTGCCAGTGCACAGGGTCCTAATGAAAAACTGTTTTTT.